This T cell receptor (beta chain) was identified in a study of OX40 agonist ivuxolimab in advanced cancers. For the study at large: The dose-escalation cohort was just under 85% male, with a mean age of around 60 years, ranging roughly 20 to 80.

Libraries were prepared by immunoSEQ multiplex PCR; TCRdb keeps only in-frame clonotypes and omits some of them. The sample lists 66,000 or so clones, less than 85% occurring once. This clone was counted once. Its antigen is undetermined. Study conclusions and caveats: Some patients who did not respond also had low normalized T-cell clonal expansion.

Germline values: CDR1 SNHLY, CDR2 FYNNEI. The CDR3 has 14 residues. Trimming took off 6 bases at V and 2 bases at J, with 11 bases between the two ends. Here the sequenced sample was CD4+ or CD8+ T cells sorted from blood, taken in a trial of the OX40 agonist ivuxolimab. This chain links TRBV2 with TRBJ2-1; possibly TRBD1 for D (5 bases). The TCR sequence derives from an adult with an advanced solid tumor such as melanoma, head and neck, liver or kidney cancer. CDR3 sequence: CASRSPGTYNEQFF. The CDR3 region has the DNA TGTGCCAGCAGATCGCCAGGGACCTACAATGAGCAGTTCTTC.